This T cell receptor beta chain was retrieved from a study of OX40 agonist ivuxolimab in advanced cancers. Study-level information: Patients were dosed intravenously with ivuxolimab at 0.01 to 10 mg/kg every 2 weeks. Enrolled patients in dose escalation had cancers that were hepatocellular carcinoma, melanoma, renal cell or head and neck cancer. Regarding the study as a whole: CD4+ and CD8+ blood T cells expanded clonally by week 6 at 0.1 to 3.0 mg/kg.

Germline lookup yields CDR1 MNHEY and CDR2 SMNVEV (reference sequence). The V end was cut by 2 bases, the J end by 1 base, with 6 bases between. This CDR3 spans 13 amino acids. Of note for this clone: Its specificity is unknown.

Sequencing was performed with immunoSEQ multiplex PCR; in TCRdb, only in-frame clones are kept and a portion is missing. The repertoire holds more than 40,000 clones, with around 80% as singletons. People who had autoimmune disease history or systemic immunosuppression were excluded. The sequence was obtained from an adult with an advanced solid tumor such as melanoma, head and neck, liver or kidney cancer. Material: CD4+ or CD8+ T cells sorted from blood, obtained in a trial of the OX40 agonist ivuxolimab. The V gene is TRBV27, the J gene TRBJ2-7, with D possibly TRBD1 on 6 matching bases. This CDR3 is CASSLGQSYEQYF. In DNA form, the CDR3 reads TGTGCCAGCAGTTTAGGACAGTCCTACGAGCAGTACTTC.